The 27 T cell receptor beta chains given below trace back to one sample, sequenced in a study of molecular identifiers for immune sequencing clone quantification. Each CDR3 protein gets one entry after TCRdb re-called the PCR reads with MiXCR. The sample contains 490,000 or so distinct CDR3 sequences, around 25% of which appear only once. The material sequenced was naive CD8+ T cells from blood, with Jurkat cell RNA spiked in. Subset defined: FACS-sorted CD8+CD4-CCR7+CD45RA+ naive T cells. The receptors originated from a human donor in good health. Some libraries in this study had Jurkat cell RNA spiked in.

This clonotype was counted a few times. This chain joins TRBV9 and TRBJ2-1, with 9 positions matching TRBD2. Losses at the gene ends were 0 bases for V and 8 bases for J; bases not matched to a gene: 12. CDR1 and CDR2 (germline): SGDLS, YYNGEE. The CDR3 extends over 17 amino acids. The CDR3 sequence is CASSVAPSGILDDEQFF. The CDR3 DNA reads as TGTGCCAGCAGCGTAGCTCCTAGCGGGATCCTGGACGATGAGCAGTTCTTC.

This clonotype has at least ten counts. This chain links TRBV24-1 with TRBJ2-7; weak D call: TRBD2 (5 bases). V dropped 2 bases and J dropped 7 bases, with 11 bases sitting between them. CDR3 length: 13 amino acids. The germline V gene has CDR1 KGHDR and CDR2 SFDVKD. The CDR3 is CATSDSTEREQYF. Written as DNA, the CDR3 is TGTGCCACCAGTGATTCGACCGAGCGGGAGCAGTACTTC.

Ten or more counts support this clonotype. The CDR3 nucleotides read TGTGCCAGCAGCTTGGAATGGACAGGGTTGGGTACTGAAGCTTTCTTT. Translating it yields CASSLEWTGLGTEAFF. This rearrangement joins TRBV5-6 to TRBJ1-1; 8 bases agree with TRBD1. The germline V gene encodes CDR1 SGHDT and CDR2 YYEEEE. The CDR3 runs 16 residues. Germline trimming cut 0 bases from V and 5 bases from J; bases unmatched to any gene: 9.

The V call is TRBV5-6, the J call TRBJ2-7, with D maybe TRBD2 (6 bases). Germline V CDR1 and CDR2: SGHDT, YYEEEE. V lost 4 bases and J lost 2, with 16 bases in between. The CDR3 is 15 residues long. The CDR3 coding sequence is TGTGCCAGCAGCGATGAGCGGGCCCCTCCCTACGAGCAGTACTTC. Translation gives CASSDERAPPYEQYF.

This clonotype was counted ten times or more. This rearrangement joins TRBV4-3 to TRBJ2-3; the D is unclear. V shed 0 bases and J shed 7 bases, with 5 bases lying between them. In germline, CDR1 is LGHNA, CDR2 YSLEER. The CDR3 has 12 amino acids. Written as DNA, the CDR3 is TGCGCCAGCAGCCAAGATTTAAATACGCAGTATTTT. This gives the protein CASSQDLNTQYF.

As regards this clonotype: With a much larger clone just one base away, this may be a read error. The rearrangement links TRBV20-1 to TRBJ2-7, with D hard to call. V was trimmed by 0 bases and J by 4 bases, leaving 7 bases between them. CDR3 length: 12 residues. CDR1 is DFQATT and CDR2 is SNEGSKA in the germline V gene (reference sequence). The CDR3 sequence is CSAREVMYEQYF. The DNA for the CDR3 is TGCAGTGCTAGAGAAGTTATGTACGAGCAGTACTTC.

The chain couples TRBV24-1 to TRBJ2-3, with unresolved D. Germline V gives CDR1 KGHDR, CDR2 SFDVKD. The CDR3 has 13 residues. V dropped 4 bases and J dropped 2 bases, with 6 bases sitting between them. The CDR3 protein is CATSDRYTDTQYF. For the CDR3, the DNA is TGTGCCACCAGTGACCGTTACACAGATACGCAGTATTTT.

This clonotype showed up many times. This chain connects TRBV20-1 to TRBJ2-4, with 7 bases identical to TRBD1. CDR3 size: 14 residues. Trimming at V came to 4 bases and at J to 1 base, leaving 4 bases not matched to a gene. CDR1 and CDR2 from the germline V gene are DFQATT and SNEGSKA (reference sequence). CDR3 amino acids: CSATTGEAKNIQYF. The CDR3 DNA reads as TGCAGTGCTACAACAGGGGAGGCCAAAAACATTCAGTACTTC.

In its sample, this clonotype was seen many times. CDR3 coding DNA: TGCAGTGCCACACCCGAGGACACCGGCTCCTACGAGCAGTACTTC. This gives the protein CSATPEDTGSYEQYF. This chain joins TRBV20-1 and TRBJ2-7; tentative D call: TRBD1 (5 bases). Germline loops: CDR1 DFQATT, CDR2 SNEGSKA (reference sequence). Trimming shortened V by 6 bases and J by 0 bases, and 18 bases separated the two germline ends. CDR3 length equals 15 residues.

This chain links TRBV5-1 with TRBJ2-2; TRBD2 might be the D (5 bases). Germline V gives CDR1 SGHRS, CDR2 YFSETQ. Trimming removed 0 bases at V and 6 bases at J, with 15 bases between. The CDR3 is made up of 16 amino acids. The CDR3 nucleotides are TGCGCCAGCAGCTTGGTGGAAGTAGCCGGGGCCGGGGAGCTGTTTTTT. Translating gives CASSLVEVAGAGELFF.

On this clonotype itself: This may come from a read error, since a much larger clone is one base off. The V call is TRBV29-1, the J call TRBJ1-1, with D hard to call. This CDR3 region has 12 residues. From germline, CDR1 is SQVTM and CDR2 ANQGSEA. CDR3 amino acids: CSVGSGVTGAFF. CDR3 coding DNA: TGCAGCGTTGGGAGTGGAGTCACTGGAGCTTTCTTT. The full variable domain, its missing parts supplied by reference TRBV29-1 and TRBJ1-1, is SAVISQKPSRDICQRGTSLTIQCQVDSQVTMMFWYRQQPGQSLTLIATANQGSEATYESGFVIDKFPISRPNLTFSTLTVSNMSPEDSSIYLCSVGSGVTGAFFGQGTRLTVV.

The J gene is TRBJ2-7, the V gene TRBV5-1, with 8 bases lining up with TRBD1. Germline V gives CDR1 SGHRS, CDR2 YFSETQ. The V gene end was trimmed by 0 bases and the J gene end by 0 bases; junction bases not matched to a gene: 11. The CDR3 runs to 18 residues. This chain's CDR3 is CASSLGQGSLHSSYEQYF. CDR3 DNA sequence: TGCGCCAGCAGCTTGGGACAGGGGAGCCTCCATAGCTCCTACGAGCAGTACTTC.

V gene TRBV5-4 combines with J gene TRBJ2-1, with D maybe TRBD1 (7 bases). Germline values: CDR1 SGHNT, CDR2 YYREEE (reference sequence). Trimming took 1 base from V and 10 from J, leaving 12 bases between them. The CDR3 is 13 amino acids. For the CDR3, the DNA is TGTGCCAGCAGCTTGAGGGGGCGGGAAGAGCAGTTCTTC. Its protein product is CASSLRGREEQFF.

CDR3 nucleotide sequence: TGTGCCAGCAGTGAAGGGGTAGACTACGAGCAGTACTTC. Its translation is CASSEGVDYEQYF. The genes are TRBV6-1 and TRBJ2-7; D remains ambiguous. Looked up from germline, CDR1 is MNHNS and CDR2 is SASEGT. The V and J ends lost 1 base and 3 bases respectively, with 7 bases between them. This CDR3 has 13 residues.

This clonotype was counted only a few times. The rearrangement links TRBV28 to TRBJ1-5, with a weak D call TRBD1 (5 bases). The ends were cut back, 6 bases at V and 5 bases at J, with 23 bases in the middle. CDR3 length: 17 amino acids. Germline V CDR1 and CDR2: MDHEN, SYDVKM. CDR3 bases: TGTGCCAGCAGCGGGGGGATCATACAAGTGGTCGATCAGCCCCAGCATTTT. This translates into CASSGGIIQVVDQPQHF.

The chain employs TRBV27 and TRBJ1-5, with D possibly TRBD1 on 6 matching bases. Germline CDR1 and CDR2: MNHEY and SMNVEV (reference sequence). The ends were cut back, 3 bases at V and 9 bases at J, with 15 bases in the middle. This CDR3 has 14 residues. Here the CDR3 reads CASSFGGPTGPQHF. The CDR3 DNA is TGTGCCAGCAGTTTCGGGGGCCCGACGGGGCCCCAGCATTTT.

The genes are TRBV7-9 and TRBJ1-2; D is unclear. The CDR3 contains 15 residues. Germline values: CDR1 SEHNR, CDR2 FQNEAQ (reference sequence). Between the trimmed V and J ends, which lost 5 bases and 6 bases, there was a span of 19 bases. The CDR3 reads CASSPRPFESDGYTF. CDR3 DNA: TGTGCCAGCAGCCCCAGGCCGTTTGAGAGCGATGGCTACACCTTC. Complete variable domain (other parts from reference TRBV7-9 and TRBJ1-2): DTGVSQNPRHKITKRGQNVTFRCDPISEHNRLYWYRQTLGQGPEFLTYFQNEAQLEKSRLLSDRFSAERPKGSFSTLEIQRTEQGDSAMYLCASSPRPFESDGYTFGSGTRLTVV.

Comments on this clonotype: Given the absence of the conserved phenylalanine or tryptophan at the CDR3 end, a read error is likely. The V and J genes are TRBV12-3 or TRBV12-4 and TRBJ1-6, with TRBD1 matching 7 bases. The CDR3 contains 15 residues. V dropped 5 bases and J dropped 7; count of bases not matched to a gene: 8. DNA for the CDR3: TGTGCCAGCAGTACACCGGGACAGCGCAATTCACCCCTCCACCTT. Its translation is CASSTPGQRNSPLHL.

This clonotype came up a few times. The chain is built from TRBV18 and TRBJ1-2, with TRBD1 matching over 8 bases. The germline V gene encodes CDR1 KGHSH and CDR2 LQKENI. The length of the CDR3 is 14 residues. Trimming removed 3 bases from V and 9 bases from J; junction bases left unmatched: 9. The CDR3 DNA follows: TGTGCCAGCTCACCGCGGGACAGGTCCTTTAGCTACACCTTC. Protein: CASSPRDRSFSYTF.

Points on this clonotype: This may come from a read error, since a much larger clone is one base off. V gene TRBV6-2 or TRBV6-3 combines with J gene TRBJ1-1; D unclear. This CDR3 is built from 14 residues. Between the trimmed V and J ends, which lost 2 bases and 4 bases, there was a span of 11 bases. CDR1 is MNHEY, CDR2 SVGEGT, per germline. The CDR3 bases are TGTGCCAGCAGTTACGACGTCGGAGGCACTGAAGCTTTCTTT. Translated, it gives CASSYDVGGTEAFF.

With regard to this clonotype: This may be a read error: a much more frequent sequence differs by one nucleotide. V usage is TRBV7-6 and J usage is TRBJ2-1; D not certain. Germline V gene sequence: CDR1 SGHVS, CDR2 FNYEAQ. CDR3 length: 16 residues. CDR3 amino acids: CASNLMVSRALDEQFF. The CDR3 bases are TGTGCCAGCAACTTAATGGTGTCCCGGGCCTTGGATGAGCAGTTCTTC.

This clonotype was seen more than once but under ten times. The chain couples TRBV28 to TRBJ2-1, with 15 positions matching TRBD2. The junction had 8 bases not matched to a gene; V was cut back by 5 bases and J by 6 bases. Germline V lookup: CDR1 MDHEN, CDR2 SYDVKM. The CDR3 consists of 17 residues. CDR3 loop: CASSPRTSGRARNEQFF. CDR3 bases: TGTGCCAGCAGTCCCCGGACTAGCGGGAGGGCCCGCAATGAGCAGTTCTTC.

Comments on this clonotype: Relative to the germline gene, one junction end is altered; a read error may explain this. The chain carries TRBV6-5 and TRBJ1-1; the D gene is possibly TRBD1 (5 bases). Looked up from germline, CDR1 is MNHEY and CDR2 is SVGAGI. The CDR3 loop spans 13 amino acids. Here the CDR3 DNA reads TGTGCCAGCAGTCAGGGACCTGGCACTGAAGCTATCTTT. Translated, it gives CASSQGPGTEAIF.

This clonotype has a handful of counts. The chain has TRBV4-3 and TRBJ2-3, with TRBD2 matching over 7 bases. Losses at the gene ends were 1 base for V and 2 bases for J; bases not matched to a gene: 9. Germline V CDR1 and CDR2: LGHNA, YSLEER. The length of the CDR3 is 17 residues. CDR3 sequence: CASSQVLAGDNTDTQYF. DNA of the CDR3: TGCGCCAGCAGCCAAGTGTTGGCGGGAGACAACACAGATACGCAGTATTTT.

This clonotype turned up a few times. The chain has TRBV6-2 or TRBV6-3 and TRBJ2-1; tentative D call: TRBD2 (6 bases). This CDR3 has 12 amino acids. V gave up 2 bases and J gave up 8 bases, with 7 bases separating them. Germline V lookup: CDR1 MNHEY, CDR2 SVGEGT. CDR3 residues: CASSYERDEQFF. For the CDR3, the DNA is TGTGCCAGCAGTTACGAGCGGGATGAGCAGTTCTTC.

In this sample, this clonotype turned up a few times. The chain combines TRBV30 with TRBJ1-1; 7 bases match TRBD1. Losses at the gene ends were 2 bases for V and 4 bases for J; bases not matched to a gene: 4. In germline, CDR1 is GTSNPN, CDR2 SVGIG (reference sequence). The CDR3 is 13 amino acids. CDR3 region: CAWSRGGGTEAFF. The CDR3 DNA is TGTGCCTGGAGTCGAGGGGGCGGCACTGAAGCTTTCTTT.

V and J are TRBV19 and TRBJ2-7; no clear D. The CDR3 length is 13 residues. V was clipped by 6 bases and J by 2 bases, with 11 bases between them. Per germline, CDR1 LNHDA and CDR2 SQIVND (reference sequence). Here the CDR3 reads CASSWAATYEQYF. In nucleotides, the CDR3 is TGTGCCAGTAGCTGGGCAGCCACCTACGAGCAGTACTTC.